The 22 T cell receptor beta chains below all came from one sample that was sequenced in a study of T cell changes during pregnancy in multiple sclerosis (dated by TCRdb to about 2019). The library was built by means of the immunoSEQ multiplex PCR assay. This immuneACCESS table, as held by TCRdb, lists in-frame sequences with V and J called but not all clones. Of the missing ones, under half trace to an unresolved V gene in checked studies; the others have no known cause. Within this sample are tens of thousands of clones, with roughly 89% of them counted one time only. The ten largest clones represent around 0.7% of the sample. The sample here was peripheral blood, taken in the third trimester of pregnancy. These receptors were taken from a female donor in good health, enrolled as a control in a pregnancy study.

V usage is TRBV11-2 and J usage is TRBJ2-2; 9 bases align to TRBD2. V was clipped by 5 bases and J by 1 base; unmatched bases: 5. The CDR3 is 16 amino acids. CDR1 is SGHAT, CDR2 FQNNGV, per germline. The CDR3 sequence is CASSPRTSENTGELFF. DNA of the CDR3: TGTGCCAGCAGCCCCAGGACTAGCGAGAACACCGGGGAGCTGTTTTTT.

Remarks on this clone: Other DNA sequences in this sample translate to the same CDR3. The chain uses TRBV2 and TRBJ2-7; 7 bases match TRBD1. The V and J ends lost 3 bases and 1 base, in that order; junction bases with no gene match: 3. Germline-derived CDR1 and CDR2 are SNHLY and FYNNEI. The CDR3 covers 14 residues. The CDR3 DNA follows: TGTGCCAGCAGTGAGCAGGGGGAATCCTACGAGCAGTACTTC. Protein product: CASSEQGESYEQYF.

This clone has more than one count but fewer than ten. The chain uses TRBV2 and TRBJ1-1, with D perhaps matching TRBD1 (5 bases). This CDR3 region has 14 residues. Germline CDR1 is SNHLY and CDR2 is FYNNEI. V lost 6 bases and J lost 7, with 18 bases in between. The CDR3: CASSFSDTDGEAFF. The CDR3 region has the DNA TGTGCCAGCAGCTTTTCGGACACCGACGGTGAAGCTTTCTTT.

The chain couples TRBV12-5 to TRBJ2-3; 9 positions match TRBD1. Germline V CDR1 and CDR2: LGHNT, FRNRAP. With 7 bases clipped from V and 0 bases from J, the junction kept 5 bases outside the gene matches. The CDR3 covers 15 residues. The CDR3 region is CASASDRGSTDTQYF. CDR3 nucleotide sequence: TGTGCTAGTGCCTCCGACAGGGGGAGCACAGATACGCAGTATTTT.

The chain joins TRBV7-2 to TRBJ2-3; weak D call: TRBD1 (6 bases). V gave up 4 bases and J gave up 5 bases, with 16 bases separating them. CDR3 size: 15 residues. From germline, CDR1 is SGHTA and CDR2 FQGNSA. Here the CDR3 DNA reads TGTGCCAGCAGCTCGGCCAGGGGAGCGATAGATACGCAGTATTTT. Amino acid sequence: CASSSARGAIDTQYF.

CDR3 protein: CASSEEWEGDGYTF. CDR3 bases: TGTGCCAGCAGTGAGGAATGGGAGGGCGATGGCTACACCTTC. This chain uses TRBV25-1 with TRBJ1-2; no clear D. Germline values: CDR1 MGHDK, CDR2 SYGVNS. CDR3 length: 14 residues. Trimming stripped 3 bases from V and 6 bases from J, with 14 bases between.

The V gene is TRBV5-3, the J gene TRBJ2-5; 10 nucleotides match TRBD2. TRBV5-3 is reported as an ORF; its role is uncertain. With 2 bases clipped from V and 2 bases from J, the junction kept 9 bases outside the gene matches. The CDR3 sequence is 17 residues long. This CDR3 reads CARSLHPLAGGQETQYF. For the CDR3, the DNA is TGTGCCAGAAGCTTACACCCCTTAGCGGGGGGACAAGAGACCCAGTACTTC.

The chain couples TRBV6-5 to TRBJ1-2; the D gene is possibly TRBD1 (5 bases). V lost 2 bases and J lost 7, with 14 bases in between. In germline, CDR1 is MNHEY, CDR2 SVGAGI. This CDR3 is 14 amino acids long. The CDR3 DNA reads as TGTGCCAGCAGTTACGTCAGGGCATCTGGTGGCTACACCTTC. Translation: CASSYVRASGGYTF.

Written as DNA, the CDR3 is TGTGCCAGCAGCTCCGGACAGGCAGGGGCCCTCCACTTT. It codes for CASSSGQAGALHF. The V gene is TRBV7-9, the J gene TRBJ1-6, with 7 bases lining up with TRBD1. Trimming cost V 4 bases and J 14 bases; bases outside gene matches: 8. CDR1 and CDR2 (germline): SEHNR, FQNEAQ (reference sequence). There are 13 residues in the CDR3.

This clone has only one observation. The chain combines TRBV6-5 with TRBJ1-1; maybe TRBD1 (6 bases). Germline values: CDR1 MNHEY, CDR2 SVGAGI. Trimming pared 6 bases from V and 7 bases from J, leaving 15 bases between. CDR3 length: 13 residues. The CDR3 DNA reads TGTGCCAGCAGGCGGACGGACAGTGGTGAAGCTTTCTTT. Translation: CASRRTDSGEAFF.

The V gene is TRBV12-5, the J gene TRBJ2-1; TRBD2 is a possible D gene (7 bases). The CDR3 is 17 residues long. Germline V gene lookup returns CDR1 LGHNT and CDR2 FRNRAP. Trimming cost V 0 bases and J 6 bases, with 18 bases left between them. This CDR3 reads CASGLVGGGATSNEQFF. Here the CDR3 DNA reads TGTGCTAGTGGTTTGGTAGGGGGGGGCGCGACTTCCAATGAGCAGTTCTTC.

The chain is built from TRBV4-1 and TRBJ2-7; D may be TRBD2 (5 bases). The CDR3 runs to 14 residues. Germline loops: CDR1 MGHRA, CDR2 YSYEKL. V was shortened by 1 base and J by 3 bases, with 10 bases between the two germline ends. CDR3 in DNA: TGCGCCAGCAGCCAAGGGACTCGATACTACGAGCAGTACTTC. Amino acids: CASSQGTRYYEQYF.

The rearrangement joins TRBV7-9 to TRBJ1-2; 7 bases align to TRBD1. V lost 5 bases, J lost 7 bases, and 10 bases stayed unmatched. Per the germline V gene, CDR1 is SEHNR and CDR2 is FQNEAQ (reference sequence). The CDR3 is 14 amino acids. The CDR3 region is CASSQEDRVRGYTF. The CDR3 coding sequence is TGTGCCAGCAGCCAGGAAGACAGGGTTCGTGGCTACACCTTC.

The CDR3: CASRPPGGGNYGYTF. The CDR3 DNA reads as TGTGCCAGCAGGCCCCCGGGGGGGGGTAACTATGGCTACACCTTC. The chain couples TRBV28 to TRBJ1-2; D is possibly TRBD1 (5 bases). Trimming cost V 6 bases and J 1 base, with 15 bases left between them. CDR3 length: 15 amino acids. Germline V gene lookup returns CDR1 MDHEN and CDR2 SYDVKM.

CDR3: CSVYPGGWGLGLAGLSNTGELFF. Written as DNA, the CDR3 is TGCAGCGTTTACCCGGGAGGGTGGGGTTTGGGACTAGCGGGCCTTTCGAACACCGGGGAGCTGTTTTTT. This chain joins TRBV29-1 and TRBJ2-2; 12 bases match TRBD2. J was trimmed by 0 bases and V by 5 bases; bases with no gene match: 25. The CDR3 totals 23 residues. CDR1 is SQVTM and CDR2 is ANQGSEA in the germline V gene.

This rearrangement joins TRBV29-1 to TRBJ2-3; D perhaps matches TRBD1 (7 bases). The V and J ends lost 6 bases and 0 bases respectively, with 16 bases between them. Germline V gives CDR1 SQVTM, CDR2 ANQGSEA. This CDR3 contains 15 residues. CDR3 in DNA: TGCAGCGTCCACTTGACAGGGAGGAGCACAGATACGCAGTATTTT. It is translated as CSVHLTGRSTDTQYF.

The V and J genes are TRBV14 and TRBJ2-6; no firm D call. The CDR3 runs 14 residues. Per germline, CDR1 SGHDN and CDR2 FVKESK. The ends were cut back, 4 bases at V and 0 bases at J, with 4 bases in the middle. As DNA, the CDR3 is TGTGCCAGCAGCCGGAGCTCTGGGGCCAACGTCCTGACTTTC. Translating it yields CASSRSSGANVLTF.

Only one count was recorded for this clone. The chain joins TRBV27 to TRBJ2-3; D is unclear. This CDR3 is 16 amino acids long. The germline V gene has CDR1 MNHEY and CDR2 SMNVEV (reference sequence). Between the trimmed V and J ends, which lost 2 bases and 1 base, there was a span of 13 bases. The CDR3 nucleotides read TGTGCCAGCAGTTTACTAACGAGAGTGGGCACAGATACGCAGTATTTT. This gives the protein CASSLLTRVGTDTQYF.

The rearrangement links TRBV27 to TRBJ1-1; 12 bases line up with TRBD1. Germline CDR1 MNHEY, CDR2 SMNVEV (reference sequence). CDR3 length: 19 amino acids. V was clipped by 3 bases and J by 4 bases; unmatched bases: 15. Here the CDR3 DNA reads TGTGCCAGCAGTTTTCCGACGTCCGGGACAGGGGGCGTCGGCACTGAAGCTTTCTTT. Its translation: CASSFPTSGTGGVGTEAFF.

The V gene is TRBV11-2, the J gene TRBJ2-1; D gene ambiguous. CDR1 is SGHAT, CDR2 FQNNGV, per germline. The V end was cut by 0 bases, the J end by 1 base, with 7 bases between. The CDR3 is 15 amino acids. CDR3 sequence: CASSLEVSSYNEQFF. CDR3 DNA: TGTGCCAGCAGCTTAGAGGTCAGTTCCTACAATGAGCAGTTCTTC.

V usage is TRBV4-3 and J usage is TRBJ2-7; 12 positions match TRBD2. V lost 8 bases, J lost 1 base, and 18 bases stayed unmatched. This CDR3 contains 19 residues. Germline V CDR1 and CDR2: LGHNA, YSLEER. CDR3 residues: CASLPGQGTSGFLSYEQYF. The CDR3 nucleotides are TGCGCCAGCCTACCGGGACAAGGGACTAGCGGGTTCTTATCCTACGAGCAGTACTTC.

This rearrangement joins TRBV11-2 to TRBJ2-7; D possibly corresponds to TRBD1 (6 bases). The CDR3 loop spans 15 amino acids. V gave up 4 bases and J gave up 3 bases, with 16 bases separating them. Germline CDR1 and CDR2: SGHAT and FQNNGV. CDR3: CASSSLRDNNYEQYF. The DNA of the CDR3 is TGTGCCAGCAGCTCCCTCCGGGACAACAACTACGAGCAGTACTTC.